This T cell receptor beta chain was profiled in a study of T cells in Graves' hyperthyroidism and ophthalmopathy. Study results and caveats: In the blood, most expanded thyroid clonotypes above 0.001 appeared as well.

The CDR3 regions of TCR beta were amplified from RNA transcripts. A first-round RT-PCR of the TCR CDR3 used the HTBI primer set. A single record per CDR3 protein comes from TCRdb applying MiXCR to the multiplex PCR reads. The sample yields roughly 840,000 distinct CDR3 sequences, 38% seen once. This clonotype was detected many times. The target antigen is unknown. Germline values: CDR1 LNHNV, CDR2 YYDKDF (reference sequence). V was trimmed by 1 base and J by 5 bases, leaving 9 bases between them. This CDR3 region has 13 residues. The receptor was derived from a man between 18 and 35 years old with Graves' hyperthyroidism. The source material was blood. This chain links TRBV15 with TRBJ2-7; D is ambiguous. This CDR3 reads CATSRGEGNEQYF. DNA for the CDR3: TGTGCCACCAGCAGAGGTGAAGGGAACGAGCAGTACTTC.